What follows are 28 T cell receptor beta chains derived from one specimen sequenced in a study of cytomegalovirus exposure and HLA in healthy donors. The PCR ran on 60 Vbeta and 13 Jbeta primers. Sequencing used immunoSEQ multiplex PCR; TCRdb keeps in-frame clones, though not all of them. Among roughly 170,000 clones listed, roughly 88% were seen once. What was sequenced was PBMCs. The receptors were sampled from a girl between 2 and 10 years old in good health and CMV-seropositive.

The CDR3 here is CASSQPGTSDWVTQYF. For the CDR3, the DNA is TGCGCCAGCAGCCAACCCGGGACTAGCGATTGGGTTACCCAGTACTTC. The rearrangement uses TRBV4-1 and TRBJ2-5; TRBD2 aligns across 10 bases. Germline-derived CDR1 and CDR2 are MGHRA and YSYEKL. V lost 2 bases to trimming and J lost 8 bases; unmatched junction nucleotides: 11. The CDR3 spans 16 residues.

V and J are TRBV28 and TRBJ1-2; D unclear. Germline V lookup: CDR1 MDHEN, CDR2 SYDVKM. The CDR3 is 14 residues long. Deletions cut 4 bases from V and 4 bases from J, with 13 bases between. CDR3: CASSYPGRFYGYTF. CDR3 coding DNA: TGTGCCAGCAGTTACCCGGGGAGATTCTATGGCTACACCTTC.

In this sample, this clone turned up a few times. This chain connects TRBV10-1 to TRBJ1-1; D might be TRBD1 (6 bases). Trimming removed 4 bases from V and 7 bases from J, with 13 bases in between. Germline V CDR1 and CDR2: WNHNN, SYGVQD (reference sequence). This CDR3 spans 13 amino acids. This CDR3 is CASSAEKTGEAFF. CDR3 DNA: TGCGCCAGCAGTGCTGAGAAGACAGGTGAAGCTTTCTTT.

V usage is TRBV7-8 and J usage is TRBJ2-1; 9 positions match TRBD1. The germline CDR1 and CDR2 sequences are SGHVS and FQNEAQ. With V trimmed by 5 bases and J by 8 bases, 13 bases remained unmatched. The CDR3 contains 16 residues. In nucleotides, the CDR3 is TGTGCCAGCAGCCCGGACAGGGGAAGAGTCTTGGATGAGCAGTTCTTC. It is translated as CASSPDRGRVLDEQFF.

The V gene is TRBV6-4, the J gene TRBJ2-6, with D possibly TRBD1 on 6 matching bases. In germline, CDR1 is MRHNA, CDR2 SNTAGT. This CDR3 is 16 amino acids long. Trimming pared 4 bases from V and 4 bases from J, leaving 14 bases between. CDR3 nucleotide sequence: TGTGCCAGCAGTGGAGCAGGGGCTGGAGGGGCCAACGTCCTGACTTTC. It codes for CASSGAGAGGANVLTF.

As concerns this clone: One end of the junction is discordant with germline, which a read error may explain. The rearrangement joins TRBV9 to TRBJ1-1, with 9 bases that match TRBD1. Germline lookup yields CDR1 SGDLS and CDR2 YYNGEE. CDR3 length: 12 residues. CDR3 in amino acids: CAGSGQGQGAFF. CDR3 nucleotide sequence: TGTGCCGGCAGCGGACAGGGGCAGGGAGCTTTCTTT. The full variable domain, completed using reference TRBV9 and TRBJ1-1, is DSGVTQTPKHLITATGQRVTLRCSPRSGDLSVYWYQQSLDQGLQFLIQYYNGEERAKGNILERFSAQQFPDLHSELNLSSLELGDSALYFCAGSGQGQGAFFGQGTRLTVV.

The chain recombines TRBV28 with TRBJ2-1, with a weak D call TRBD2 (6 bases). The CDR3 is 16 residues long. The V gene's germline CDR1 is MDHEN and CDR2 SYDVKM. V lost 4 bases and J lost 0, with 13 bases in between. CDR3 in amino acids: CASSWGRLVSYNEQFF. CDR3 coding DNA: TGTGCCAGCAGTTGGGGCCGACTAGTCTCCTACAATGAGCAGTTCTTC.

CDR3 sequence: CLASGLNEQFF. CDR3 bases: TGTCTGGCCAGTGGACTTAATGAGCAGTTCTTC. The rearrangement uses TRBV28 and TRBJ2-1, with D possibly TRBD2 on 5 matching bases. The V gene's germline CDR1 is MDHEN and CDR2 SYDVKM. The length of the CDR3 is 11 residues.

The chain combines TRBV6-5 with TRBJ1-5; the D gene is possibly TRBD1 (5 bases). Trimming took off 6 bases at V and 7 bases at J, with 13 bases between the two ends. This CDR3 has 13 residues. From germline, CDR1 is MNHEY and CDR2 SVGAGI. The CDR3 sequence is CASRGGVSQPQHF. CDR3 bases: TGTGCCAGCAGGGGAGGGGTCAGCCAGCCCCAGCATTTT.

The gene calls are TRBV11-3 and TRBJ2-7, with 7 bases that match TRBD1. The V gene end was trimmed by 5 bases and the J gene end by 1 base; junction bases not matched to a gene: 2. CDR1 is SGHNT and CDR2 is YENEEA in the germline V gene. The CDR3 is made up of 13 amino acids. CDR3 protein: CASSPGGSYEQYF. CDR3 nucleotide sequence: TGTGCCAGCAGCCCAGGGGGATCCTACGAGCAGTACTTC.

The chain joins TRBV11-3 to TRBJ1-1; TRBD1 aligns across 7 bases. Unmatched junction bases numbered 10, after V lost 6 bases and J lost 0 bases. Per the germline V gene, CDR1 is SGHNT and CDR2 is YENEEA. The CDR3 runs 16 residues. The DNA for the CDR3 is TGTGCCAGCAGGATATACAGGGGATCAATGAACACTGAAGCTTTCTTT. This translates into CASRIYRGSMNTEAFF.

The V and J genes are TRBV2 and TRBJ1-2, with 9 positions matching TRBD1. The CDR3 totals 15 residues. Germline loops: CDR1 SNHLY, CDR2 FYNNEI. V was clipped by 6 bases and J by 6 bases; unmatched bases: 11. In DNA, the CDR3 is TGTGCCAGCAGCGTCTCGGGACAGGGTATGCATGGCTACACCTTC. This gives the protein CASSVSGQGMHGYTF.

The genes are TRBV9 and TRBJ1-5, with a tentative D call TRBD1 (5 bases). Trimming cost V 0 bases and J 3 bases, with 7 bases left between them. Germline V gene lookup returns CDR1 SGDLS and CDR2 YYNGEE. CDR3 size: 14 residues. CDR3 residues: CASSVEGDNQPQHF. The DNA for the CDR3 is TGTGCCAGCAGCGTAGAAGGGGACAATCAGCCCCAGCATTTT.

This clone is a singleton in its sample. The chain joins TRBV20-1 to TRBJ1-2; D ambiguous. Germline lookup yields CDR1 DFQATT and CDR2 SNEGSKA (reference sequence). Between the trimmed V and J ends, which lost 6 bases and 5 bases, there was a span of 10 bases. The length of the CDR3 is 11 residues. In DNA, the CDR3 is TGCAGTGCCTTGCGAACGTATGGCTACACCTTC. Its translation is CSALRTYGYTF.

The rearrangement uses TRBV15 and TRBJ2-1; 13 bases are shared with TRBD2. The germline V gene has CDR1 LNHNV and CDR2 YYDKDF (reference sequence). Trimming at V came to 3 bases and at J to 7 bases, leaving 6 bases not matched to a gene. The CDR3 extends over 16 amino acids. The CDR3 spells CATSRKLAGGQNEQFF. DNA of the CDR3: TGTGCCACCAGCAGGAAACTAGCGGGAGGGCAGAATGAGCAGTTCTTC.

This clone was seen only once. The chain has TRBV29-1 and TRBJ1-1, with 7 bases matching TRBD1. V gave up 0 bases and J gave up 4 bases; unmatched junction bases: 11. The CDR3 spans 16 residues. Germline values: CDR1 SQVTM, CDR2 ANQGSEA. CDR3 coding DNA: TGCAGCGTTGAAGATCGTAAGGGGGCGACGGTCACTGAAGCTTTCTTT. It codes for CSVEDRKGATVTEAFF.

V gene TRBV6-5 combines with J gene TRBJ1-6, with 7 nucleotides matching TRBD1. Trimming cost V 6 bases and J 9 bases; bases outside gene matches: 11. CDR3 length equals 15 residues. The germline gives CDR1 MNHEY, CDR2 SVGAGI. The CDR3 coding sequence is TGTGCCAGCAGGGGACGCCAGGGGGAAGGTTCACCCCTCCACTTT. It is translated as CASRGRQGEGSPLHF.

This rearrangement joins TRBV6-1 to TRBJ1-2, with a weak D call TRBD1 (5 bases). The CDR3 spans 15 residues. Per germline, CDR1 MNHNS and CDR2 SASEGT. V lost 2 bases to trimming and J lost 4 bases, with 14 bases between them. DNA for the CDR3: TGTGCCAGCAGTGAATCGGGGACTGTTCTCTATGGCTACACCTTC. Translated: CASSESGTVLYGYTF.

The chain links TRBV19 to TRBJ2-2; D gene unclear. Between the trimmed V and J ends, which lost 4 bases and 6 bases, there was a span of 18 bases. This CDR3 spans 16 amino acids. CDR1 is LNHDA, CDR2 SQIVND, per germline (reference sequence). The chain's CDR3 is CASSNTRQVRSGELFF. The CDR3 region has the DNA TGTGCCAGTAGTAACACAAGGCAGGTTAGGTCCGGGGAGCTGTTTTTT.

The chain is built from TRBV9 and TRBJ2-1; perhaps TRBD1 as D (6 bases). Germline-derived CDR1 and CDR2 are SGDLS and YYNGEE. CDR3 length: 15 residues. Between the trimmed V and J ends, which lost 0 bases and 4 bases, there was a span of 11 bases. CDR3 nucleotides: TGTGCCAGCAGCGTAGACGGACAGACTTACAATGAGCAGTTCTTC. Residues: CASSVDGQTYNEQFF.

This CDR3 reads CASISGTNTGELFF. The CDR3 DNA is TGTGCCAGCATCAGCGGGACGAACACCGGGGAGCTGTTTTTT. The chain combines TRBV7-8 with TRBJ2-2; 7 positions agree with TRBD2. CDR3 length: 14 amino acids. CDR1 and CDR2 (germline): SGHVS, FQNEAQ. V shed 7 bases and J 0 bases; nucleotides not matched to a gene: 2.

J is TRBJ2-3 and V is TRBV11-3, with 11 bases lining up with TRBD2. This CDR3 contains 16 residues. Germline values: CDR1 SGHNT, CDR2 YENEEA. Trimming at V came to 5 bases and at J to 9 bases, leaving 13 bases not matched to a gene. CDR3 amino acids: CASSTEMVAGGTTQYF. Written as DNA, the CDR3 is TGTGCCAGCAGCACTGAAATGGTAGCGGGGGGGACAACGCAGTATTTT.

J is TRBJ1-5 and V is TRBV5-8; tentative D call: TRBD1 (5 bases). Germline V gene data show CDR1 as SGHTS and CDR2 as YDEGEE. There are 16 residues in the CDR3. With 3 bases removed from V and 0 bases from J, the gap between germline ends came to 13 bases. As DNA, the CDR3 is TGTGCCAGCAGCTCTTCCCAGGGCGTTAGCAATCAGCCCCAGCATTTT. Translation: CASSSSQGVSNQPQHF.

In the case of this clone: Germline is not matched at one junction end, which may reflect a read error. V usage is TRBV7-9 and J usage is TRBJ1-5, with D possibly TRBD1 on 5 matching bases. Germline V gives CDR1 SEHNR, CDR2 FQNEAQ (reference sequence). This CDR3 spans 15 amino acids. CDR3 in DNA: TGTTCCAGCAGCTTAGATGGGGGGATGGATCAGCCCCAGCATTTT. Translating gives CSSSLDGGMDQPQHF.

The gene calls are TRBV19 and TRBJ2-7, with unresolved D. Germline V gives CDR1 LNHDA, CDR2 SQIVND (reference sequence). The CDR3 sequence is 13 residues long. V gave up 6 bases and J gave up 5 bases, with 14 bases separating them. CDR3 nucleotide sequence: TGTGCCAGTAGCCCCGTGTCGGTCGACGAGCAGTACTTC. Protein: CASSPVSVDEQYF.

This sequence joins TRBV10-1 and TRBJ2-1; 8 bases fit TRBD1. V lost 5 bases to trimming and J lost 6 bases; unmatched junction nucleotides: 6. The CDR3 extends over 14 amino acids. CDR1 WNHNN and CDR2 SYGVQD come from the germline V gene (reference sequence). The CDR3 reads CASSPGGAGNEQFF. CDR3 nucleotide sequence: TGCGCCAGCAGTCCAGGGGGCGCGGGCAATGAGCAGTTCTTC.

The chain links TRBV27 to TRBJ2-7; 9 nucleotides agree with TRBD1. After removal of 5 bases from V and 3 bases from J, the junction contained 5 bases not matched to a gene. CDR3 length equals 14 residues. Germline CDR1 MNHEY, CDR2 SMNVEV (reference sequence). The CDR3 sequence is CASSPVTGGYEQYF. The DNA for the CDR3 is TGTGCCAGCAGTCCGGTGACAGGGGGCTACGAGCAGTACTTC.

The genes are TRBV5-8 and TRBJ2-7, with 7 bases matching TRBD1. CDR1 and CDR2 from the germline V gene are SGHTS and YDEGEE. This CDR3 spans 15 amino acids. The J segment lost 2 bases and the V segment lost 3 bases, leaving 8 bases of the junction unmatched. The CDR3 DNA reads TGTGCCAGCAGCTCACGGGACAGATTTACCTACGAGCAGTACTTC. This codes for CASSSRDRFTYEQYF.